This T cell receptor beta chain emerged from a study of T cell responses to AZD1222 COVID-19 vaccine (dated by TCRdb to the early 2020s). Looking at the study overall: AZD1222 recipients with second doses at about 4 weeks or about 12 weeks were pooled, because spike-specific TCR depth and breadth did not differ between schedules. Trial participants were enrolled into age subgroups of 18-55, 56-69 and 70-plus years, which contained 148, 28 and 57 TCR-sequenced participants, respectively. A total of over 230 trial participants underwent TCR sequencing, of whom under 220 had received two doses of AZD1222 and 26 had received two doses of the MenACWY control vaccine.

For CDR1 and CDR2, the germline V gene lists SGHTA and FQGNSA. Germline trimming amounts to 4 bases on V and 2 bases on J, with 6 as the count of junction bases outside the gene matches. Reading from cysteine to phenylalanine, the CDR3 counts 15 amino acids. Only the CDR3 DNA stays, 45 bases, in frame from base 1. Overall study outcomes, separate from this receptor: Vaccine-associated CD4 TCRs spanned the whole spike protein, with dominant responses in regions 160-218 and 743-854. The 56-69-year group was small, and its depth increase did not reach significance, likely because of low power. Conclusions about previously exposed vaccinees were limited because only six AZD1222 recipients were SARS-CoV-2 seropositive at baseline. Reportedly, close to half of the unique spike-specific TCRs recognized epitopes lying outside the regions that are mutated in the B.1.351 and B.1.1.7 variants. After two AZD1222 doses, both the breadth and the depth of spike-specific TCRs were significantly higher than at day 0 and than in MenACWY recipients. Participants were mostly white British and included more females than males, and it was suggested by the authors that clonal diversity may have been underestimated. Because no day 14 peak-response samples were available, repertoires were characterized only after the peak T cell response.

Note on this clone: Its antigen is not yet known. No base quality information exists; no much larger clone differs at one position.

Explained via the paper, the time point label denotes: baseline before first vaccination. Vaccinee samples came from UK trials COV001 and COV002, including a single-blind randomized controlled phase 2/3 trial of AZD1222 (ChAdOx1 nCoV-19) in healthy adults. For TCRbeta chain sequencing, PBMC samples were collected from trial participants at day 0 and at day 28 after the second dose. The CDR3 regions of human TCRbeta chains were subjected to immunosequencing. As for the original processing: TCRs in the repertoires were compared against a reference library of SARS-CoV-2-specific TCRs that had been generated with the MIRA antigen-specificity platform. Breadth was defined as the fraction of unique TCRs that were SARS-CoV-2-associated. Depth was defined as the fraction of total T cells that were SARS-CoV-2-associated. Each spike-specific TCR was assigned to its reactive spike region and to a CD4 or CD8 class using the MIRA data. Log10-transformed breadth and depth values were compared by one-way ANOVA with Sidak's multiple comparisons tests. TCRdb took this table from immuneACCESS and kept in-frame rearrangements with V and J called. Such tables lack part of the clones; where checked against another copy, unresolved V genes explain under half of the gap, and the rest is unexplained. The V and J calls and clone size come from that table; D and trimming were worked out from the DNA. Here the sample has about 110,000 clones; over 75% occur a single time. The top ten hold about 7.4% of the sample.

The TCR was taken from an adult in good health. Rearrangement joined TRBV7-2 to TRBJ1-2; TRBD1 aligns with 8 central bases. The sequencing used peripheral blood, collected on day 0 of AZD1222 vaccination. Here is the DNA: TGTGCCAGCAGCTCAGGACAGGGTCGGAACTATGGCTACACCTTC. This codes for CASSSGQGRNYGYTF.